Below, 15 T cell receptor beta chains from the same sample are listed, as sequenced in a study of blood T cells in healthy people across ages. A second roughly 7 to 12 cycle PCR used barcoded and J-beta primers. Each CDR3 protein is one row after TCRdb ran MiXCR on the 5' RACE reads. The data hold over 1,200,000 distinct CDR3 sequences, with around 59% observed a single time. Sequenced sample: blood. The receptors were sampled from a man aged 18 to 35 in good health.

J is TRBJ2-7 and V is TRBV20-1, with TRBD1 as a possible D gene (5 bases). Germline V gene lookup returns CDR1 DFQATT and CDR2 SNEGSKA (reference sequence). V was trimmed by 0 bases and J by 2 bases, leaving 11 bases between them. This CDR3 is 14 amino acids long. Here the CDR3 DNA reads TGCAGTGCTAGAGATACAGGTGGCGCCTACGAGCAGTACTTC. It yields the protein CSARDTGGAYEQYF.

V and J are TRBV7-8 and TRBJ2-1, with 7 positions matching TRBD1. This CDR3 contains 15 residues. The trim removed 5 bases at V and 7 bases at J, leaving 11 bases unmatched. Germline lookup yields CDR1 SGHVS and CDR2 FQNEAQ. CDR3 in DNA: TGTGCCAGCAGCGCAGGACTCTCCAGGGGGAATGAGCAGTTCTTC. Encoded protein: CASSAGLSRGNEQFF.

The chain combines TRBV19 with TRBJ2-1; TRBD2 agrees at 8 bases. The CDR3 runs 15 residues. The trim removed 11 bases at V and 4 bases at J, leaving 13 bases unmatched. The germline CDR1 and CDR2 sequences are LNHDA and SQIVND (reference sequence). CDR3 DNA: TGTGCCTCCTGTGACTCGGGGGGGACGTACAATGAGCAGTTCTTC. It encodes CASCDSGGTYNEQFF.

CDR3 coding DNA: TGTGCCAGCAGCTTAGGCCCCGGGCAGGGTCGACAAGAGACCCAGTACTTC. It encodes CASSLGPGQGRQETQYF. V usage is TRBV13 and J usage is TRBJ2-5; TRBD1 might be the D (5 bases). Germline CDR1 PRHDT, CDR2 FYEKMQ (reference sequence). CDR3 size: 17 residues. Trimming cost V 0 bases and J 2 bases, with 16 bases left between them.

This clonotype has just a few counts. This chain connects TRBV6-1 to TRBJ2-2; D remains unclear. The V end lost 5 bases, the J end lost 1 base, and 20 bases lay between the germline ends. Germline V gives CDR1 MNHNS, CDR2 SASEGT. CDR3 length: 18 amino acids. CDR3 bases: TGTGCCAGCAGTACCCGGACCTTCGCGCTTAGGAACACCGGGGAGCTGTTTTTT. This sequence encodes CASSTRTFALRNTGELFF.

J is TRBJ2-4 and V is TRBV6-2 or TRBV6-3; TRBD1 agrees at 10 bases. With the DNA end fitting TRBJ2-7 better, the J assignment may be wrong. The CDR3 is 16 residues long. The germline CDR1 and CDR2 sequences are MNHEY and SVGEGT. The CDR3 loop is CASTPPHGQGVGEQYF. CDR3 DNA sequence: TGTGCCAGCACTCCCCCGCACGGACAGGGGGTAGGCGAGCAGTACTTC.

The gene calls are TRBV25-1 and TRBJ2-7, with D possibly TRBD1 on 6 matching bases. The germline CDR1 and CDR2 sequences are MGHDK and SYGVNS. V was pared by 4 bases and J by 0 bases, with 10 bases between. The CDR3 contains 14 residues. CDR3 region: CASSVRDNSYEQYF. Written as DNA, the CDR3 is TGTGCCAGCAGTGTCCGGGACAACTCCTACGAGCAGTACTTC.

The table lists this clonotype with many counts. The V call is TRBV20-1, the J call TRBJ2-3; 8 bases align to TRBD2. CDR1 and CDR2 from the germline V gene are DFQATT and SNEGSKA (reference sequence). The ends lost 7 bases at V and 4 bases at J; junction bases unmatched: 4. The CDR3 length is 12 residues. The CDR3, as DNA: TGCAGTGTACCGGGAGGGGCAGATACGCAGTATTTT. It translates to CSVPGGADTQYF.

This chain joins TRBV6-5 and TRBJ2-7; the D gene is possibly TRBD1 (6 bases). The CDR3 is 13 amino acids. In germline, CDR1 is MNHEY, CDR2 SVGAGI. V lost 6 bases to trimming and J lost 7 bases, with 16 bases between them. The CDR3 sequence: CASRPTTGWEQYF. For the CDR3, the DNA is TGTGCCAGCAGACCGACGACAGGATGGGAGCAGTACTTC.

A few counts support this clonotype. The CDR3 protein is CASRITGELFF. CDR3 coding DNA: TGTGCCAGCAGGATCACCGGGGAGCTGTTTTTT. The chain carries TRBV12-3 or TRBV12-4 and TRBJ2-2; the D is unclear. The CDR3 loop spans 11 amino acids. Trimming took off 6 bases at V and 4 bases at J, with 3 bases between the two ends.

The CDR3 loop is CASKPDGLPHTEAFF. DNA for the CDR3: TGTGCCAGCAAACCCGATGGCCTCCCCCACACTGAAGCTTTCTTT. The rearrangement joins TRBV12-3 or TRBV12-4 to TRBJ1-1; D is uncertain. The V and J ends lost 7 bases and 3 bases respectively, with 18 bases between them. This CDR3 region has 15 residues.

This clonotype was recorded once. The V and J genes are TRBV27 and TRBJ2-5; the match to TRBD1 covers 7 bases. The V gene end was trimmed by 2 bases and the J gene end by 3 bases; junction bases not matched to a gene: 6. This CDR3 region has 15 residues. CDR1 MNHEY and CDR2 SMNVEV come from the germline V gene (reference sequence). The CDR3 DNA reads TGTGCCAGCAGTTTACTTGGGACAGCAGAAGAGACCCAGTACTTC. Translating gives CASSLLGTAEETQYF.

The CDR3 DNA reads as TGTGCCAGCATGGGGGCTAGCGGGGTCTCCTACGAGCAGTACTTC. It is translated as CASMGASGVSYEQYF. V is TRBV6-1 and J is TRBJ2-7, with 9 bases fitting TRBD2. Unmatched junction bases numbered 7, after V lost 7 bases and J lost 0 bases. The CDR3 loop spans 15 amino acids. Germline CDR1 is MNHNS and CDR2 is SASEGT.

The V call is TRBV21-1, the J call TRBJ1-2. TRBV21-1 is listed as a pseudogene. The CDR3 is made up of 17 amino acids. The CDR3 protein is CASSKKDPRNPNYGYTF. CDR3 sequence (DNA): TGTGCCAGCAGCAAAAAGGATCCGAGAAACCCTAACTATGGCTACACCTTC.

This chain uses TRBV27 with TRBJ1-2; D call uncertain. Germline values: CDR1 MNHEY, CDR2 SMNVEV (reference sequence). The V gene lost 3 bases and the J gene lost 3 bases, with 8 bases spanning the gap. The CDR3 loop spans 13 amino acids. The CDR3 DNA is TGTGCCAGCAGTTTGTGGGCAGACTATGGCTACACCTTC. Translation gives CASSLWADYGYTF.